This TCR beta chain appears in the sequencing data of a study of CD8+ T cells in alopecia areata. Whole-study context: Tofacitinib ran for 6 to 18 months before 6 months off drug. Patients given treatment had severity scored by the percentage of scalp area affected.

Described treatment: oral pan-JAK inhibitor, 5-10 mg twice daily. CD4+ and CD8+ T cells were sorted from PBMCs. cDNA prepared by RNA extraction and subsequent reverse transcription served as the template for sequencing. Generated by immunoSEQ multiplex PCR, the TCRdb table keeps only in-frame clones and is missing some. The profile shows around 180,000 clones, roughly 66% of them singletons. V was clipped by 1 base and J by 8 bases, with 11 bases between them. Germline values: CDR1 MGHRA, CDR2 YSYEKL. The CDR3 runs to 13 residues. Here the sequenced sample was CD4+ T cells sorted from blood, taken at week 24, from a patient treated with tofacitinib. This TCR was sampled from a human donor with alopecia areata. V and J are TRBV4-1 and TRBJ1-2; D is ambiguous. CDR3: CASSQVRPWGYTF. In nucleotides, the CDR3 is TGCGCCAGCAGCCAAGTTCGGCCGTGGGGCTACACCTTC.